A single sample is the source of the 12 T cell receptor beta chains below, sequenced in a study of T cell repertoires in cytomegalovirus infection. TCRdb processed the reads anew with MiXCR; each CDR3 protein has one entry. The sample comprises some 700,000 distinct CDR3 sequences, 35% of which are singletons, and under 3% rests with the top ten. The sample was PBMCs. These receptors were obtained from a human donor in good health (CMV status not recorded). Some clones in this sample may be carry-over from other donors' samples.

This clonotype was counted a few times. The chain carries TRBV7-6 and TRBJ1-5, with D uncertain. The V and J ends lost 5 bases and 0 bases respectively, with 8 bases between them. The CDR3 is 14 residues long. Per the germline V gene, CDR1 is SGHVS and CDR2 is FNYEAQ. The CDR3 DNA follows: TGTGCCAGCAGCCCGGGAGTTAGCAATCAGCCCCAGCATTTT. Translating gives CASSPGVSNQPQHF.

CDR3 bases: TGTGCCAGCAGCGATGGGACAGGGGGGCTCCGACAAGAGACCCAGTACTTC. Translating it yields CASSDGTGGLRQETQYF. The V and J genes are TRBV7-2 and TRBJ2-5; 11 bases match TRBD1. The V gene end was trimmed by 5 bases and the J gene end by 2 bases; junction bases not matched to a gene: 10. In germline, CDR1 is SGHTA, CDR2 FQGNSA. The CDR3 is 17 residues long.

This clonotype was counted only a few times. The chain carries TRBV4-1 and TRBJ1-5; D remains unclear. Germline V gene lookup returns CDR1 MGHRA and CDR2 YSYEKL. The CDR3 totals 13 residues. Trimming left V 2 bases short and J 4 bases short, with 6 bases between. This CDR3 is CASSQNWNQPQHF. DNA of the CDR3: TGCGCCAGCAGCCAAAATTGGAATCAGCCCCAGCATTTT.

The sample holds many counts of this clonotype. The CDR3 DNA sequence: TGTGCCAGCAGTCCAGGGGGGAGGAACACTGAAGCTTTCTTT. Its protein is CASSPGGRNTEAFF. The chain employs TRBV28 and TRBJ1-1; 7 nucleotides line up with TRBD1. Trimming removed 5 bases from V and 1 base from J; junction bases left unmatched: 4. The length of the CDR3 is 14 residues. Germline assignment: CDR1 MDHEN and CDR2 SYDVKM.

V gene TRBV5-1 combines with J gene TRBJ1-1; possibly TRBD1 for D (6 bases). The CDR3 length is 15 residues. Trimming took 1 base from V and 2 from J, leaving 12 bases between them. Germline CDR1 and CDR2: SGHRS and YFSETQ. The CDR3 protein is CASSLLVRGNTEAFF. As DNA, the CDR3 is TGCGCCAGCAGCTTGTTGGTCAGGGGTAACACTGAAGCTTTCTTT.

The CDR3 coding sequence is TGTGCCAGCAGGCCACCGGGACTAGCGGGAGGCTACTACGAGCAGTACTTC. Translation: CASRPPGLAGGYYEQYF. This chain connects TRBV28 to TRBJ2-7; 15 nucleotides agree with TRBD2. J was trimmed by 3 bases and V by 6 bases; bases with no gene match: 9. The CDR3 contains 17 residues. Germline V gene data show CDR1 as MDHEN and CDR2 as SYDVKM.

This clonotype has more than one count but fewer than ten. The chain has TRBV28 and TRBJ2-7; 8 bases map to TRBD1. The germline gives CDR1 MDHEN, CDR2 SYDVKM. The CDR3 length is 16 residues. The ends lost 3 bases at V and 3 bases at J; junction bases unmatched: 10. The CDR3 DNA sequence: TGTGCCAGCAGTTTGGAACTGACAGGGGCCGACTACGAGCAGTACTTC. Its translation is CASSLELTGADYEQYF.

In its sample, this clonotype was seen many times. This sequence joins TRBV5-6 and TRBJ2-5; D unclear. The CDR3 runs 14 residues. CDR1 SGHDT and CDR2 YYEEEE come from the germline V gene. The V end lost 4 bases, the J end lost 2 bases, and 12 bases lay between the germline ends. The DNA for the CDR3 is TGTGCCAGCAGCGTATACAACAGACAAGAGACCCAGTACTTC. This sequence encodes CASSVYNRQETQYF.

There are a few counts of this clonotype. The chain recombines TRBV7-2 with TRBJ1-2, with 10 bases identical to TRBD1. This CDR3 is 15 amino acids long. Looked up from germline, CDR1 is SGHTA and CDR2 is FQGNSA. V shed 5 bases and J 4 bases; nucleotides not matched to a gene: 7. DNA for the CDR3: TGTGCCAGCAGCCGGGGGACAGGGGAAGGCTATGGCTACACCTTC. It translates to CASSRGTGEGYGYTF.

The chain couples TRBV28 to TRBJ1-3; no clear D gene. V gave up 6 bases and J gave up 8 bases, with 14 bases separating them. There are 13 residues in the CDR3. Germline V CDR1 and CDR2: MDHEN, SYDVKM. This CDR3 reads CASSSTRPDTIYF. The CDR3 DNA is TGTGCCAGCAGCTCCACCCGCCCGGACACCATATATTTT.

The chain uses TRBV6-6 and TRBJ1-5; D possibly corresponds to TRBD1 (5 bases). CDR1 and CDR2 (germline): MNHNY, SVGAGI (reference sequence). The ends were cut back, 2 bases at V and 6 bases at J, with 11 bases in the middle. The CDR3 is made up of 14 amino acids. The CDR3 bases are TGTGCCAGCAGTTACGATGCGGGGGGTCAGCCCCAGCATTTT. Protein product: CASSYDAGGQPQHF.

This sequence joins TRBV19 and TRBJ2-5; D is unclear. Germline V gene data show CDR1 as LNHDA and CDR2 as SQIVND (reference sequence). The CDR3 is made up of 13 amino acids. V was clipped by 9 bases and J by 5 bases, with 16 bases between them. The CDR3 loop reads CASGNGVYETQYF. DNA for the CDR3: TGTGCCAGCGGAAATGGGGTGTATGAGACCCAGTACTTC.